This T cell receptor (beta chain) is drawn from a study of molecular identifiers for immune sequencing clone quantification. Study information: Four of five splits of RNA from approximately 22,000 or 94,000 naive CD8 cells were sequenced in replicates. Regarding the study as a whole: Clones of above 20 RNA copies carried over 98% of effector molecules; in naive cells they carried under 1%.

Previously reported methods and listed TCR primers produced the bulk TCR libraries. TCRdb re-called the PCR reads with MiXCR, one entry per CDR3 protein. Of a few hundred thousand distinct CDR3 sequences detected, roughly 24% appear once; the ten largest clones hold roughly 0.79%. As for this clonotype: Its cognate antigen is unknown.

Sorted naive CD8 T cells were those defined as CD8+CD4-CCR7+CD45RA+. J gave up 2 bases and V 2 bases, and 6 bases lay outside the gene matches. Germline assignment: CDR1 SNHLY and CDR2 FYNNEI. The CDR3 covers 16 residues. This TCR was sampled from a human donor in good health. Some libraries in this study had Jurkat cell RNA spiked in. This chain connects TRBV2 to TRBJ2-1; 7 bases line up with TRBD2. Sequencing was performed on naive CD8+ T cells from blood, with Jurkat cell RNA spiked in. Documented subset: FACS-sorted CD8+CD4-CCR7+CD45RA+ naive T cells. For the CDR3, the DNA is TGTGCCAGCAGTGAAAACCCCGGGACTACCTACAATGAGCAGTTCTTC. Its protein product is CASSENPGTTYNEQFF.